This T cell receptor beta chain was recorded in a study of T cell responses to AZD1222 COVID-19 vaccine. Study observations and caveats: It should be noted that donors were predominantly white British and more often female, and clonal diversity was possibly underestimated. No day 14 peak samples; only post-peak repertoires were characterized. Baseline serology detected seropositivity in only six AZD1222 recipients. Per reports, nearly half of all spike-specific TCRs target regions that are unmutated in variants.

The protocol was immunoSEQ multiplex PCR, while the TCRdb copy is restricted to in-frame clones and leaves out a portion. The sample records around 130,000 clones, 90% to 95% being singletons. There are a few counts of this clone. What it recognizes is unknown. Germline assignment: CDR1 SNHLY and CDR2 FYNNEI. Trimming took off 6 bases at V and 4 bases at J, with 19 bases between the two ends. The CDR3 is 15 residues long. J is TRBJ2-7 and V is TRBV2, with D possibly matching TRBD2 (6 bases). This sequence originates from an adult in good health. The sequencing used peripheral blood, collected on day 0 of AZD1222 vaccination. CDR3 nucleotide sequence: TGTGCCAGCAGGGGGGGACGGCAGCATTTTTACGAGCAGTACTTC. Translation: CASRGGRQHFYEQYF.